Detailed here is one T cell receptor (beta chain). Its cognate antigen is unknown. This sample was taken from a study of Ad26.COV2.S vaccination and SARS-CoV-2 variants. Turning to the study itself: Intramuscularly, Ad26.COV2.S was given either once or twice, 56 days apart. Study-wide points: Spike-specific TCR breadth was greater after Ad26.COV2.S than placebo.

V was trimmed by 4 bases and J by 3 bases, leaving 6 bases between them. This CDR3 is built from 11 residues. Germline CDR1 reads SQVTM; CDR2 reads ANQGSEA. The assay was immunoSEQ multiplex PCR, and TCRdb's table has in-frame clones only and misses some. The profile shows roughly 510,000 clones, 70% to 90% of them singletons. Treatment described: over 15 received Ad26.COV2.S at low or high dose, single or two shots; five or six received placebo; per-sample allocation not given. Samples analyzed were those drawn on day 63 after the first vaccine or placebo injection. The chain uses TRBV29-1 and TRBJ1-2; D might be TRBD1 (5 bases). The sample consisted of peripheral blood, taken in a trial of Ad26.COV2.S vaccine versus placebo. The sequence was obtained from a person aged 18 to 59 who received the Ad26.COV2.S COVID-19 vaccine or a placebo. The CDR3 region is CSVVRDYGYTF. In DNA form, the CDR3 reads TGCAGCGTTGTCAGGGACTATGGCTACACCTTC.